Reported below is one T cell receptor (beta chain). This entry belongs to a study of cytomegalovirus exposure and HLA in healthy donors. At the level of the study: Most donors, roughly 84% of approximately 400 genotyped, fell in the Caucasian-associated ancestry cluster.

Trimming removed 3 bases from V and 5 bases from J; junction bases left unmatched: 6. CDR1 is MDHEN and CDR2 is SYDVKM in the germline V gene. The CDR3 covers 16 residues. Primers included in the PCR were 60 Vbeta and 13 Jbeta primers. Sequencing used immunoSEQ multiplex PCR; TCRdb keeps in-frame clones, though not all of them. In the table there are 120,000 to 150,000 clones, 75% of which are singletons. The sequenced sample consisted of PBMCs. The receptor comes from a man aged 35-49 years in good health and CMV-seronegative. V and J are TRBV28 and TRBJ2-2, with 10 bases lining up with TRBD2. CDR3 sequence (DNA): TGTGCCAGCAGTTTCAGCGGGGGGGCCTCAACCGGGGAGCTGTTTTTT. Protein: CASSFSGGASTGELFF.